One T cell receptor beta chain is described in this entry. TCRdb keeps only in-frame clones here, not all; method: immunoSEQ multiplex PCR. The sample lists approximately 97,000 clones; around 84% were seen once. The data are from a study of blood T cell repertoires in COVID-19. The CDR3 length is 14 residues. Germline CDR1 is LNHDA and CDR2 is SQIVND (reference sequence). Trimming shortened V by 6 bases and J by 8 bases, and 19 bases separated the two germline ends. The V gene is TRBV19, the J gene TRBJ1-2, with D uncertain. What was sequenced was peripheral blood. This receptor was obtained from a man aged 45-65 years with active or convalescent COVID-19. The CDR3 spells CASSRQEGAYGYTF. The CDR3 DNA sequence: TGTGCCAGTAGCCGGCAAGAGGGAGCTTACGGCTACACCTTC.